This TCR beta chain appears in the sequencing data of a study of blood T cell repertoires in COVID-19. Looking at the study overall: T cells, B-cell-depleted T cells, or PBMCs supplied cDNA or gDNA.

Comments on this clone: The same CDR3 is also encoded by other DNA sequences in this sample.

In the original workflow: Estimation of nucleated cell counts was performed using reference gene primer amplification. Profiled with immunoSEQ multiplex PCR; TCRdb holds only in-frame clones, not every one. Clone size and V and J calls were adopted from that table, with D and trimming inferred from the DNA. In the table there are about 100,000 clones, approximately 89% of which are singletons. The CDR3 runs to 13 residues. Germline loops: CDR1 MDHEN, CDR2 SYDVKM. With V trimmed by 2 bases and J by 8 bases, 4 bases remained unmatched. The sample consisted of peripheral blood. This receptor was identified in a man aged 80 or over with acute or convalescent COVID-19. The rearrangement uses TRBV28 and TRBJ1-2, with TRBD1 matching over 8 bases. Written as DNA, the CDR3 is TGTGCCAGCAGTTTACAGGGGGCTAGGGGCTACACCTTC. The encoded protein is CASSLQGARGYTF.